The rows below give T cell receptor beta chains drawn from one sample of a study of cytomegalovirus exposure and HLA in healthy donors. Clones were sequenced by immunoSEQ multiplex PCR, and TCRdb holds only the in-frame ones, with some missing. The sample holds about 130,000 clones, roughly 90% seen once. The material sequenced was PBMCs. Every receptor here comes from a man in his thirties or forties in good health and CMV-seronegative. CDR3s include the opening cysteine and the closing phenylalanine or tryptophan. D genes are given only for firm matches. Clone size is shown for a subset of rows, as once, few, many or a class of expanded clone.

size: NA; V: TRBV4-3; J: TRBJ2-1; D: TRBD1; CDR3: CASSQDRQGAYNEQFF; DNA: TGCGCCAGCAGCCAAGATCGGCAGGGGGCATACAATGAGCAGTTCTTC
size: NA; V: TRBV4-2; J: TRBJ1-5; D: NA; CDR3: CASSQDSGGGQPQHF; DNA: TGTGCCAGCAGCCAAGATTCCGGGGGGGGTCAGCCCCAGCATTTT
size: NA; V: TRBV7-2; J: TRBJ1-1; D: TRBD1; CDR3: CASSQTTGFMGEAFF; DNA: TGTGCCAGCAGCCAAACGACAGGGTTTATGGGTGAAGCTTTCTTT
size: NA; V: TRBV4-1; J: TRBJ2-3; D: TRBD2; CDR3: CASSRGSGGRTDTQYF; DNA: TGCGCCAGCAGCCGAGGTAGCGGGGGCCGCACAGATACGCAGTATTTT
size: NA; V: TRBV25-1; J: TRBJ2-3; D: NA; CDR3: CASSFQGTDTQYF; DNA: TGTGCCAGCAGTTTTCAGGGCACAGATACGCAGTATTTT
size: NA; V: TRBV19; J: TRBJ2-7; D: NA; CDR3: CASSAQAGYEQYF; DNA: TGTGCCAGTAGTGCCCAGGCCGGCTACGAGCAGTACTTC
size: NA; V: TRBV5-6; J: TRBJ1-4; D: TRBD1; CDR3: CASTGQGATNEKLFF; DNA: TGTGCCAGCACGGGACAGGGGGCAACTAATGAAAAACTGTTTTTT
size: NA; V: TRBV7-6; J: TRBJ2-5; D: TRBD2; CDR3: CASSSNQAGRQETQYF; DNA: TGTGCCAGCAGCTCAAACCAAGCGGGGAGACAAGAGACCCAGTACTTC
size: NA; V: TRBV6-5; J: TRBJ1-1; D: TRBD1; CDR3: CASSPTGQVFSEAFF; DNA: TGTGCCAGCAGTCCCACCGGACAGGTTTTCTCTGAAGCTTTCTTT
size: NA; V: TRBV5-1; J: TRBJ2-5; D: TRBD2; CDR3: CASRGLAGMETQYF; DNA: TGCGCCAGCAGGGGACTAGCGGGGATGGAGACCCAGTACTTC
size: NA; V: TRBV5-1; J: TRBJ2-3; D: TRBD1; CDR3: CASHLDRGQDTQYF; DNA: TGCGCCAGCCATTTAGACAGGGGGCAAGATACGCAGTATTTT
size: few; V: TRBV7-2; J: TRBJ1-5; D: TRBD1; CDR3: CASSPGTGGPYQPQHF; DNA: TGTGCCAGCAGCCCAGGGACAGGGGGACCGTATCAGCCCCAGCATTTT
size: NA; V: TRBV6-6; J: TRBJ2-7; D: NA; CDR3: CASRQGDLSYEQYF; DNA: TGTGCCAGCAGGCAGGGGGACTTATCCTACGAGCAGTACTTC
size: NA; V: TRBV5-1; J: TRBJ2-6; D: NA; CDR3: CASSSGQHSGANVLTF; DNA: TGCGCCAGCAGCTCAGGACAGCACTCTGGGGCCAACGTCCTGACTTTC
size: NA; V: TRBV7-6; J: TRBJ1-1; D: NA; CDR3: CASSLRVGANTEAFF; DNA: TGTGCCAGCAGCTTACGGGTAGGGGCGAACACTGAAGCTTTCTTT
size: NA; V: TRBV18; J: TRBJ2-7; D: NA; CDR3: CASSPRRLQVYEQYF; DNA: TGTGCCAGCTCACCCCGAAGGCTACAGGTCTACGAGCAGTACTTC
size: NA; V: TRBV7-9; J: TRBJ1-2; D: NA; CDR3: CASSLLEGGYTF; DNA: TGTGCCAGCAGCTTACTGGAGGGTGGCTACACCTTC
size: NA; V: TRBV7-9; J: TRBJ2-2; D: NA; CDR3: CASSSPGLNTGELFF; DNA: TGTGCCAGCAGCTCGCCGGGACTGAACACCGGGGAGCTGTTTTTT
size: NA; V: TRBV11-3; J: TRBJ1-1; D: NA; CDR3: CASSSQSNTEAFF; DNA: TGTGCCAGCAGCTCGCAGTCTAACACTGAAGCTTTCTTT
size: NA; V: TRBV7-2; J: TRBJ2-1; D: TRBD2; CDR3: CASSPTRGGAGGFF; DNA: TGTGCCAGCAGCCCGACTCGCGGGGGGGCCGGGGGGTTCTTC
size: NA; V: TRBV9; J: TRBJ2-3; D: NA; CDR3: CASSPRSRGADTQYF; DNA: TGTGCCAGCAGCCCGAGGTCGCGGGGCGCAGATACGCAGTATTTT
size: NA; V: TRBV2; J: TRBJ1-1; D: TRBD1; CDR3: CASSENRGSAFF; DNA: TGTGCCAGCAGCGAGAACAGGGGCTCAGCTTTCTTT
size: NA; V: TRBV11-2; J: TRBJ1-1; D: NA; CDR3: CASSLDPGITEAFF; DNA: TGTGCCAGCAGCCTCGACCCAGGGATCACTGAAGCTTTCTTT